This TCR beta chain comes out of a study of T cells after yellow fever vaccination. Overall study findings and caveats: After the booster, approximately 95% of CD4 and about 90% of CD8 primary-response clones were re-detected. From the bulk population, abundant clonotypes could contaminate and appear within FACS-sorted repertoires.

J lost 2 bases, V lost 0 bases, and 13 bases had no gene match. Germline V lookup: CDR1 SGHRS, CDR2 YFSETQ. CDR3 length: 19 residues. This clonotype has more than one count but fewer than ten. Antigen: not known. TCRdb analysed the 5' RACE reads with MiXCR anew, one entry per CDR3 protein. Among under 600,000 distinct CDR3 sequences listed, roughly 13% were seen once. J is TRBJ2-5 and V is TRBV5-1, with 10 nucleotides matching TRBD2. This TCR came from a man aged 25-45 years who received the YFV17D yellow fever vaccine. The sequencing used PBMCs, collected on the day of the yellow fever booster vaccination. The CDR3 coding sequence is TGCGCCAGCAGCTTGGTCCGCATCCTAGCGGGAGAATGGCAAGAGACCCAGTACTTC. Its protein is CASSLVRILAGEWQETQYF.